This record covers a single T cell receptor beta chain. With a far larger clone one base away, a read error is the likely cause. These data originate in a study of blood T cell repertoires in COVID-19. Study details: Italy, Spain and the United States were the sources of the convalescent and acute COVID-19 samples. PBMCs, B-cell-depleted T cells, or T cells were the source of the cDNA or gDNA that made up the material.

CDR3 length: 16 residues. The ends were cut back, 5 bases at V and 0 bases at J, with 11 bases in the middle. Germline CDR1 reads SEHNR; CDR2 reads FQNEAQ (reference sequence). TCRdb's copy holds only in-frame clones and misses some; the assay was immunoSEQ multiplex PCR. The sample lists tens of thousands of clones; 85% to 90% were seen once. The specimen sequenced was peripheral blood. This chain connects TRBV7-9 to TRBJ1-6; maybe TRBD1 (6 bases). The sequence came from a man aged 45-65 years in a cohort sampled during active COVID-19. The CDR3 sequence: CASSPGQSSYNSPLHF. Here the CDR3 DNA reads TGTGCCAGCAGCCCTGGACAGAGCTCCTATAATTCACCCCTCCACTTT.